This T cell receptor beta chain was retrieved from a study of cytomegalovirus exposure and HLA in healthy donors. This clone was recorded a few times. PCR involved 60 Vbeta and 13 Jbeta primers. Original processing notes: The authors later counted about 80 million unique TCR beta chains, 9 million to 14 million of them shared. The assay was immunoSEQ multiplex PCR, and TCRdb's table has in-frame clones only and misses some. The V and J calls and clone size were taken over from that table, and D and trimming were inferred from the DNA. The sample holds under 150,000 clones, approximately 72% seen once. V trimming: 1 base; J trimming: 7 bases; junction bases outside the gene matches: 1. Germline V gene sequence: CDR1 LGHNA, CDR2 YNFKEQ. This CDR3 is 13 amino acids long.

V is TRBV4-2 and J is TRBJ2-1, with 7 bases matching TRBD2. The receptor's source is a human donor in good health. The sample was PBMCs. The CDR3 DNA is TGTGCCAGCAGCCAAGCGCGGGGGAATGAGCAGTTCTTC. Protein sequence: CASSQARGNEQFF.